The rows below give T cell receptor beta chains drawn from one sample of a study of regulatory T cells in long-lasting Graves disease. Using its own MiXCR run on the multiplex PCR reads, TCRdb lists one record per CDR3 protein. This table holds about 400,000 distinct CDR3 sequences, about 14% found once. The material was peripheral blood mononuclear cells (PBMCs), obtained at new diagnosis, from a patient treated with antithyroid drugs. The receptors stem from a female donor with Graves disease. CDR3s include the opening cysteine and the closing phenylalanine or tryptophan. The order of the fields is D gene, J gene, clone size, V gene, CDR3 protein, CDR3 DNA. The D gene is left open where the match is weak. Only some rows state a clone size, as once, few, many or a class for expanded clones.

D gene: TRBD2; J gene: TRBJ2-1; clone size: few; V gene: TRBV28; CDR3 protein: CASSGPGTSGRKEQFF; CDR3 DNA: TGTGCCAGCAGTGGGCCCGGGACTAGCGGGAGAAAAGAGCAGTTCTTC
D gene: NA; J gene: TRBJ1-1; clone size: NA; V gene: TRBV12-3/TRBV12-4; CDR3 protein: CASSLVRVSWVTEAFF; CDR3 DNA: TGTGCCAGCAGTTTGGTGCGGGTCTCTTGGGTCACTGAAGCTTTCTTT
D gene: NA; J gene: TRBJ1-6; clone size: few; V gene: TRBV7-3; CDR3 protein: CASSSTEAYNSPLHF; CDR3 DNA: TGTGCCAGCAGCTCCACCGAGGCCTATAATTCACCCCTCCACTTT
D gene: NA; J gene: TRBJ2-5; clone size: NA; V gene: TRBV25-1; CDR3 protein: CASSTGQQETQYF; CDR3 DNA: TGTGCCAGCAGTACCGGACAGCAAGAGACCCAGTACTTC
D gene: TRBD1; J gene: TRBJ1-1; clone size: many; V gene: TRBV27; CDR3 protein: CASRGRGYTEAFF; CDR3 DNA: TGTGCCAGCAGGGGCAGGGGGTACACTGAAGCTTTCTTT
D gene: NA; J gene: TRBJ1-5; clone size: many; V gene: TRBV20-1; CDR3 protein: CSARSNLGQPQHF; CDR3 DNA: TGCAGTGCTAGGTCCAACTTGGGGCAGCCCCAGCATTTT
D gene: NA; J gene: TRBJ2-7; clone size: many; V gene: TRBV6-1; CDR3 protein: CASSEGNQGSYEQYF; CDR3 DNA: TGTGCCAGCAGTGAAGGGAATCAGGGAAGCTACGAGCAGTACTTC
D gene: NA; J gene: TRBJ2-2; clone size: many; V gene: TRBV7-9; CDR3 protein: CASGGLGTGELFF; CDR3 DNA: TGTGCCAGCGGCGGTCTGGGCACCGGGGAGCTGTTTTTT
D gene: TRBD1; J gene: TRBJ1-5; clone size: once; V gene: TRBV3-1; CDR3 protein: CASSQPKTNTGGEGNQPQHF; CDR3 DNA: TGTGCCAGCAGCCAACCGAAAACAAACACAGGGGGCGAGGGCAATCAGCCCCAGCATTTT
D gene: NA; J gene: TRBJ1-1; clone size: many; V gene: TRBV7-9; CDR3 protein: CASSKRENTEAFF; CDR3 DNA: TGTGCCAGCAGCAAACGGGAGAACACTGAAGCTTTCTTT
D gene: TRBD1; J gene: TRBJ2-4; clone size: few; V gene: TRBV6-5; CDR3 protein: CASSYGQGAFSIQYF; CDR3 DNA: TGTGCCAGCAGTTATGGACAGGGGGCCTTCAGCATTCAGTACTTC
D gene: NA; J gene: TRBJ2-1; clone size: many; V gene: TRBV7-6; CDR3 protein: CASSLVAGFYNEQFF; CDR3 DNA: TGTGCCAGCAGCTTAGTTGCGGGGTTTTACAATGAGCAGTTCTTC
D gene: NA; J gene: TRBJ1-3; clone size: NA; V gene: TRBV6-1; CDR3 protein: CASKTGPGNTIYF; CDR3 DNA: TGTGCCAGCAAAACAGGGCCGGGAAACACCATATATTTT
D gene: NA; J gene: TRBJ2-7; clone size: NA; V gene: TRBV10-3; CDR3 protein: CAISERGPFWYEQYF; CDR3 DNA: TGTGCCATCAGTGAGCGTGGACCCTTTTGGTACGAGCAGTACTTC
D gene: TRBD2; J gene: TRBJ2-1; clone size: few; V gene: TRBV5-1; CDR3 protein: CASSPRSSGSYNEQFF; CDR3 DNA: TGCGCCAGCAGCCCCAGGTCTAGCGGCTCCTACAATGAGCAGTTCTTC
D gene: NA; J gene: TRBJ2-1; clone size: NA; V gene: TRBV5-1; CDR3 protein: CASSHAPRPGRFVDEQFF; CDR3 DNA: TGCGCCAGCAGCCATGCGCCAAGACCGGGACGCTTCGTCGATGAGCAGTTCTTC
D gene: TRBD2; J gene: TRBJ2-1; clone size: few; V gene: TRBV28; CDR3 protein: CASSSPFGLAGVYEQFF; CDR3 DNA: TGTGCCAGCAGTTCTCCCTTCGGACTAGCGGGAGTCTATGAGCAGTTCTTC
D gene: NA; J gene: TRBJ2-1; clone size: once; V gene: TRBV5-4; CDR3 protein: CASSRSGTLNEQFF; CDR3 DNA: TGTGCCAGCAGCCGATCCGGGACGCTCAATGAGCAGTTCTTC
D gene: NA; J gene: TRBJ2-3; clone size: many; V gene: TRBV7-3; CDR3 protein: CASSETGWADTQYF; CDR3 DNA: TGTGCCAGCAGCGAGACGGGGTGGGCAGATACGCAGTATTTT
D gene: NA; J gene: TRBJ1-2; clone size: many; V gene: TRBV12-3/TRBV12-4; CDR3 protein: CASSEIGWGPNYGYTF; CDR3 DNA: TGTGCCAGCAGTGAAATAGGATGGGGACCCAACTATGGCTACACCTTC
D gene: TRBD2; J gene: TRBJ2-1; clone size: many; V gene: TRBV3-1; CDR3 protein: CASSQELRREGLNEQFF; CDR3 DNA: TGTGCCAGCAGCCAAGAATTAAGGCGGGAGGGCCTAAATGAGCAGTTCTTC
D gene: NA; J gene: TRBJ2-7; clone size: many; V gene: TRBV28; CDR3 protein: CASIGRAYEQYF; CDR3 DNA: TGTGCCAGCATTGGCAGAGCCTACGAGCAGTACTTC
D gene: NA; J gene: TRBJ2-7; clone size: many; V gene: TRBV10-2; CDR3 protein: CASRGDRSYEQYF; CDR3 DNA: TGCGCCAGCAGGGGGGACCGGTCCTACGAGCAGTACTTC
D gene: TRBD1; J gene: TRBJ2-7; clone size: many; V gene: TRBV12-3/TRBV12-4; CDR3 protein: CASSFQGADEQYF; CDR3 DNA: TGTGCCAGCAGTTTTCAGGGGGCGGACGAGCAGTACTTC
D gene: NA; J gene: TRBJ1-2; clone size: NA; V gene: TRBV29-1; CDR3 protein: CSVREKGYTF; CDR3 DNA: TGCAGCGTTCGGGAGAAAGGCTACACCTTC
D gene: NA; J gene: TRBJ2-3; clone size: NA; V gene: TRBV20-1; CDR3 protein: CSAASVMGQRDTQYF; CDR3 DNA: TGCAGTGCTGCCTCAGTCATGGGACAAAGAGATACGCAGTATTTT
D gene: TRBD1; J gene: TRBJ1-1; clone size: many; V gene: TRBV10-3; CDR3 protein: CASHRTGRPEAFF; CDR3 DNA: TGTGCCTCCCACAGGACAGGGAGGCCTGAAGCTTTCTTT
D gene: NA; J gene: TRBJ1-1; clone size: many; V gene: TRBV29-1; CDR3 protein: CSVEGLPGHLNTEAFF; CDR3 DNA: TGCAGCGTTGAAGGCCTCCCGGGACACCTGAACACTGAAGCTTTCTTT
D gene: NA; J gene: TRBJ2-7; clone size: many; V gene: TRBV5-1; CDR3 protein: CASSSQRQALRVREQYF; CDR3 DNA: TGCGCCAGCAGCTCCCAGAGACAGGCCCTGCGGGTGAGGGAGCAGTACTTC
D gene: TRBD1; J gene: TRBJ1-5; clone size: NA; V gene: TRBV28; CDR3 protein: CASSRDRGHQPQHF; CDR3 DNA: TGTGCCAGCAGCCGGGACAGGGGGCATCAGCCCCAGCATTTT
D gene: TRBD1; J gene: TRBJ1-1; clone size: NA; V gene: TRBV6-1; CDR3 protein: CASRDRGISTEAFF; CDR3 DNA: TGTGCCAGCAGGGACAGGGGAATTAGTACTGAAGCTTTCTTT
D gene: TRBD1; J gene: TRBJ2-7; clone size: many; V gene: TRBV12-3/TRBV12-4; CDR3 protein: CASSLGQGLNEQYF; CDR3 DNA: TGTGCCAGCAGTTTGGGACAGGGTCTAAACGAGCAGTACTTC
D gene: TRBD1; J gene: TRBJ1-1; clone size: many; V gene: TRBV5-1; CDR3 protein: CASSVGDYRGTEAFF; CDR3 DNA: TGCGCCAGCAGCGTCGGAGACTACAGGGGTACTGAAGCTTTCTTT
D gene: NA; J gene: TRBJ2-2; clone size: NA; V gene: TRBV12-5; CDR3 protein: CASGSGAAGELFF; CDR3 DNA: TGTGCTAGTGGTTCCGGGGCCGCCGGGGAGCTGTTTTTT
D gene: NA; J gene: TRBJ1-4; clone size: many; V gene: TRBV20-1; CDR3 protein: CSATSPPGTNEKLFF; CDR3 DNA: TGCAGTGCTACATCACCCCCAGGAACTAATGAAAAACTGTTTTTT
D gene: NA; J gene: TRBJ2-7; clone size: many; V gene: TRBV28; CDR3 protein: CRCAGRGREQYF; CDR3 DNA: TGCCGTTGTGCAGGCCGGGGGAGGGAGCAGTACTTC
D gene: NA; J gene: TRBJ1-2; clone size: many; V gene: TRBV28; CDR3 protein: CASSSGGSNYGYTF; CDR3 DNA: TGTGCCAGCAGCTCAGGTGGCAGTAACTATGGCTACACCTTC
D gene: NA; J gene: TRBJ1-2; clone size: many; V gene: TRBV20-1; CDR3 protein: CIFEGSLGYTF; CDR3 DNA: TGCATTTTTGAGGGCTCGTTAGGCTACACCTTC
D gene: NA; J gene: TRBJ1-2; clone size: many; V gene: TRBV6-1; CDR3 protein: CASSEAQSLLYGYTF; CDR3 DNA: TGTGCCAGCAGTGAAGCGCAGAGTCTCCTCTATGGCTACACCTTC
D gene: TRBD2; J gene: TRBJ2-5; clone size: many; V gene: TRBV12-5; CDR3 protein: CASGLFPLPGTTLQETQYF; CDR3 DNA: TGTGCTAGTGGTTTGTTCCCCCTACCAGGGACTACCCTCCAAGAGACCCAGTACTTC
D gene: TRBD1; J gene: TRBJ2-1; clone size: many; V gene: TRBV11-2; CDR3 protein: CASSPYGTGLYEQFF; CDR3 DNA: TGTGCCAGCAGCCCCTATGGGACAGGGTTGTATGAGCAGTTCTTC
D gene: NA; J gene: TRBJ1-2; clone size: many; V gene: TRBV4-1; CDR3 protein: CASSQVWRRKHYGYTF; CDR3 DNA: TGCGCCAGCAGCCAAGTATGGAGAAGGAAGCACTATGGCTACACCTTC
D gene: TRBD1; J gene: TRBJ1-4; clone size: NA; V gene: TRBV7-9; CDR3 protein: CASSTFGVTGRETPNEKLFF; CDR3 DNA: TGTGCCAGCAGCACCTTCGGCGTGACAGGGAGGGAGACCCCAAATGAAAAACTGTTTTTT